Presented here are 11 T cell receptor beta chains from one specimen sequenced in a study of T-cell memory formation after mild COVID-19 (dated by TCRdb to 2020 to 2023). The library was produced with 5' RACE. Reads for this sample came from an Illumina NovaSeq 6000. The public reads were reanalyzed by TCRdb: fastp trimming at Q25, MiXCR alignment, in-frame beta chains only. Rows merge per CDR3 protein into single entries with the most common DNA and genes. This sample has about 15,000 distinct CDR3 sequences in its table, and 20% to 25% of those were observed once. The biggest ten clones account for 50% to 70% of the sample. The sequencing sample was made of PBMCs or a T cell subset sorted from them (not recorded which). These receptors all come from a man aged 18 to 35 who had mild COVID-19 (a few samples of this study predate the infection). The sample titles of this study are shuffled in the database, so cell type and time point are left out; the donor was told from shared clones.

This clonotype was seen many times. The chain has TRBV7-2 and TRBJ2-1; TRBD1 agrees at 8 bases. This CDR3 contains 15 residues. The V and J ends lost 5 bases and 8 bases, in that order; junction bases with no gene match: 11. Germline V lookup: CDR1 SGHTA, CDR2 FQGNSA. The CDR3 here is CASSQDRGTWYEQFF. The CDR3, as DNA: TGTGCCAGCAGCCAAGACAGGGGCACTTGGTATGAGCAGTTCTTC.

V and J are TRBV3-1 and TRBJ1-5, with D unresolved. This CDR3 is 16 amino acids long. Trimming cost V 1 base and J 8 bases, with 18 bases left between them. Germline lookup yields CDR1 LGHDT and CDR2 YNNKEL (reference sequence). The CDR3 sequence is CASSQGRGPAQEPQHF. The DNA for the CDR3 is TGTGCCAGCAGCCAAGGGCGCGGCCCGGCGCAGGAGCCCCAGCATTTT.

Ten or more counts support this clonotype. The chain joins TRBV5-4 to TRBJ2-3; 8 bases agree with TRBD2. With 1 base clipped from V and 3 bases from J, the junction kept 7 bases outside the gene matches. In germline, CDR1 is SGHNT, CDR2 YYREEE (reference sequence). This CDR3 has 16 amino acids. The CDR3 nucleotides are TGTGCCAGCAGCTTGCTCGGGGGGGCGTCGACAGATACGCAGTATTTT. Residues: CASSLLGGASTDTQYF.

Comment on this clonotype: Relative to the germline gene, one junction end is altered; a read error may explain this. This chain joins TRBV7-8 and TRBJ1-1; no firm D call. This CDR3 has 13 residues. In germline, CDR1 is SGHVS, CDR2 FQNEAQ. The CDR3 DNA follows: TGTGCCAGCTGCTTATTTCGTACGGGGGAAGCTTTCTTT. This gives the protein CASCLFRTGEAFF.

This clonotype has a count of ten or more. The rearrangement links TRBV2 to TRBJ2-5; perhaps TRBD1 as D (5 bases). V dropped 4 bases and J dropped 5 bases, with 17 bases sitting between them. Germline lookup yields CDR1 SNHLY and CDR2 FYNNEI. The CDR3 length is 15 residues. CDR3 region: CASSVGASQGETQYF. In DNA, the CDR3 is TGTGCCAGCAGTGTTGGGGCCTCCCAAGGGGAGACCCAGTACTTC.

The chain couples TRBV18 to TRBJ2-6, with D possibly matching TRBD1 (5 bases). This CDR3 region has 15 residues. V lost 2 bases, J lost 4 bases, and 9 bases lay in between. Germline-derived CDR1 and CDR2 are KGHSH and LQKENI. This CDR3 is CASSPSRAGANVLTF. The CDR3 DNA follows: TGTGCCAGCTCACCAAGCAGGGCCGGGGCCAACGTCCTGACTTTC. Looking up the rest from reference TRBV18 and TRBJ2-6 gives the full variable domain: NAGVMQNPRHLVRRRGQEARLRCSPMKGHSHVYWYRQLPEEGLKFMVYLQKENIIDESGMPKERFSAEFPKEGPSILRIQQVVRGDSAAYFCASSPSRAGANVLTFGAGSRLTVL.

There are many counts of this clonotype. The chain couples TRBV7-2 to TRBJ2-3; 7 bases line up with TRBD1. This CDR3 has 16 amino acids. Germline V gene lookup returns CDR1 SGHTA and CDR2 FQGNSA. V dropped 3 bases and J dropped 2; count of bases not matched to a gene: 8. CDR3 nucleotide sequence: TGTGCCAGCAGCTTGAGGGGGCCAGGGGACACAGATACGCAGTATTTT. It is translated as CASSLRGPGDTDTQYF.

This clonotype was counted many times. The CDR3 spells CASSTPGLNGYTF. The CDR3 DNA is TGTGCCAGCAGCACCCCGGGACTCAATGGCTACACCTTC. The V call is TRBV7-6, the J call TRBJ1-2; weak D call: TRBD1 (5 bases). The CDR3 has 13 amino acids. V was clipped by 5 bases and J by 6 bases, with 13 bases between them. Germline CDR1 is SGHVS and CDR2 is FNYEAQ.

This rearrangement joins TRBV4-1 to TRBJ2-7; D is uncertain. This CDR3 region has 13 residues. Germline CDR1 is MGHRA and CDR2 is YSYEKL. Deletions cut 3 bases from V and 5 bases from J, with 11 bases between. The CDR3 is CASSHPSTDEQYF. The CDR3, as DNA: TGCGCCAGCAGCCACCCGTCCACGGACGAGCAGTACTTC.

The J gene is TRBJ2-7, the V gene TRBV20-1; no clear D gene. Trimming stripped 0 bases from V and 3 bases from J, with 12 bases between. Germline V gene sequence: CDR1 DFQATT, CDR2 SNEGSKA (reference sequence). There are 14 residues in the CDR3. The CDR3 DNA reads TGCAGTGCTAGAGAAGGGTCCACACACTACGAGCAGTACTTC. Its translation is CSAREGSTHYEQYF.

At least ten counts were recorded for this clonotype. The rearrangement joins TRBV5-1 to TRBJ2-7; the match to TRBD1 covers 7 bases. Per germline, CDR1 SGHRS and CDR2 YFSETQ. The length of the CDR3 is 15 residues. The trim removed 4 bases at V and 0 bases at J, leaving 7 bases unmatched. CDR3 protein: CASSPIQGLSYEQYF. CDR3 bases: TGCGCCAGCAGCCCAATACAGGGGCTCTCCTACGAGCAGTACTTC.